This T cell receptor beta chain came from a study of T cell repertoires in aging, cancer and after chemotherapy. The template was genomic DNA from peripheral blood, not RNA. Germline assignment: CDR1 SGHNT and CDR2 YENEEA. This CDR3 comprises 15 residues. Multiplex touch-down PCR with TRB-A/B primers amplified rearranged V-D-J TRB sequences. TCRdb processed the multiplex PCR reads anew with MiXCR; each CDR3 protein has one entry. Here the sample spans roughly 9,100 distinct CDR3 sequences, around a third being singletons. The sample holds one count of this clonotype. A read error may produce the germline difference seen at one junction end.

The sequenced sample was blood. The chain uses TRBV11-3 and TRBJ1-1; D unclear. The receptor was derived from a human donor in good health. CDR3: CASSLDPGKNTEAFF. In DNA form, the CDR3 reads TGCGCCAGCAGTTTAGACCCCGGGAAAAACACTGAAGCTTTCTTT.